The 23 T cell receptor beta chains in this list originate from one sample, sequenced in a study of control samples from healthy donors and cancer patients. TCRdb keeps only in-frame clones here, not all; method: immunoSEQ multiplex PCR. The data contain about 180,000 clones, approximately 94% of them singletons. The sequenced material came from blood. Every receptor here comes from a woman between 18 and 29 years old in good health.

V is TRBV3-1 (or the pseudogene TRBV3-2) and J is TRBJ1-2; D remains ambiguous. The CDR3 spans 14 residues. The V and J ends lost 4 bases and 4 bases respectively, with 13 bases between them. CDR1 and CDR2 (germline): LGHDT, YNNKEL (reference sequence). The CDR3 sequence: CASSPYGDPYGYTF. Written as DNA, the CDR3 is TGTGCCAGCAGCCCCTATGGGGATCCCTATGGCTACACCTTC.

The V call is TRBV19, the J call TRBJ2-2; no reliable D call. CDR1 is LNHDA, CDR2 SQIVND, per germline (reference sequence). The CDR3 is 15 amino acids. Trimming took 2 bases from V and 2 from J, leaving 9 bases between them. CDR3 in DNA: TGTGCCAGTAGTATACGCCGGGTTAACACCGGGGAGCTGTTTTTT. Translated, it gives CASSIRRVNTGELFF. The variable domain in full, completed from reference TRBV19 and TRBJ2-2, reads DGGITQSPKYLFRKEGQNVTLSCEQNLNHDAMYWYRQDPGQGLRLIYYSQIVNDFQKGDIAEGYSVSREKKESFPLTVTSAQKNPTAFYLCASSIRRVNTGELFFGEGSRLTVL.

V usage is TRBV6-4 and J usage is TRBJ2-6, with a tentative D call TRBD2 (5 bases). V was shortened by 2 bases and J by 0 bases, with 5 bases between the two germline ends. The CDR3 has 15 amino acids. From germline, CDR1 is MRHNA and CDR2 SNTAGT. CDR3 in DNA: TGTGCCAGCAGTGACGGGAGCTCTGGGGCCAACGTCCTGACTTTC. This gives the protein CASSDGSSGANVLTF.

The rearrangement uses TRBV5-5 and TRBJ1-1, with TRBD1 identical over 7 bases. J was trimmed by 4 bases and V by 2 bases; bases with no gene match: 11. The CDR3 has 16 residues. Germline-derived CDR1 and CDR2 are SGHKS and YYEKEE (reference sequence). Written as DNA, the CDR3 is TGTGCCAGCAGCTTTTCCGGCAGGGGGGCGAGCACTGAAGCTTTCTTT. It codes for CASSFSGRGASTEAFF. The variable domain in full, completed from reference TRBV5-5 and TRBJ1-1, reads DAGVTQSPTHLIKTRGQQVTLRCSPISGHKSVSWYQQVLGQGPQFIFQYYEKEERGRGNFPDRFSARQFPNYSSELNVNALLLGDSALYLCASSFSGRGASTEAFFGQGTRLTVV.

The chain carries TRBV19 and TRBJ2-2; tentative D call: TRBD2 (6 bases). V was pared by 1 base and J by 4 bases, with 10 bases between. Germline loops: CDR1 LNHDA, CDR2 SQIVND (reference sequence). This CDR3 contains 15 residues. The CDR3 loop reads CASSIGRVATGELFF. In DNA, the CDR3 is TGTGCCAGTAGTATAGGGAGGGTTGCCACCGGGGAGCTGTTTTTT.

The chain employs TRBV11-2 and TRBJ1-5, with a tentative D call TRBD1 (5 bases). CDR1 SGHAT and CDR2 FQNNGV come from the germline V gene. The V gene lost 1 base and the J gene lost 8 bases, with 9 bases spanning the gap. This CDR3 has 13 residues. CDR3 protein: CASSLGVGEPQHF. In nucleotides, the CDR3 is TGTGCCAGCAGCTTAGGGGTAGGGGAGCCCCAGCATTTT.

This chain joins TRBV4-1 and TRBJ2-3; 8 nucleotides align to TRBD2. The CDR3 length is 17 residues. V gave up 1 base and J gave up 0 bases; unmatched junction bases: 6. Germline V lookup: CDR1 MGHRA, CDR2 YSYEKL. For the CDR3, the DNA is TGCGCCAGCAGCCAAGCCCCGCGACTAGCGAGCACAGATACGCAGTATTTT. Translation gives CASSQAPRLASTDTQYF.

The J gene is TRBJ2-1, the V gene TRBV12-3 or TRBV12-4; possibly TRBD2 for D (5 bases). The CDR3 sequence is 13 residues long. With 5 bases removed from V and 5 bases from J, the gap between germline ends came to 10 bases. DNA of the CDR3: TGTGCCAGCAGTCCCAGCGGTAACAATGAGCAGTTCTTC. Its protein is CASSPSGNNEQFF.

The rearrangement uses TRBV6-4 and TRBJ2-1; TRBD2 agrees at 12 bases. Per the germline V gene, CDR1 is MRHNA and CDR2 is SNTAGT. The CDR3 loop spans 17 amino acids. V dropped 3 bases and J dropped 5; count of bases not matched to a gene: 8. The CDR3 is CASSEWGLAGGNNEQFF. The CDR3 coding sequence is TGTGCCAGCAGTGAATGGGGCCTAGCGGGGGGGAACAATGAGCAGTTCTTC.

The CDR3 region is CATLGQGWTEAFF. CDR3 sequence (DNA): TGTGCCACCCTCGGACAGGGATGGACTGAAGCTTTCTTT. This chain joins TRBV19 and TRBJ1-1; TRBD1 matches at 8 bases. The CDR3 spans 13 residues. Germline trimming cut 10 bases from V and 5 bases from J; bases unmatched to any gene: 9. The germline V gene encodes CDR1 LNHDA and CDR2 SQIVND (reference sequence). Using reference TRBV19 and TRBJ1-1 for the parts outside the CDR3, the full variable domain is DGGITQSPKYLFRKEGQNVTLSCEQNLNHDAMYWYRQDPGQGLRLIYYSQIVNDFQKGDIAEGYSVSREKKESFPLTVTSAQKNPTAFYLCATLGQGWTEAFFGQGTRLTVV.

J is TRBJ1-5 and V is TRBV5-6, with D possibly being TRBD1 (5 bases). The CDR3 covers 14 residues. V gave up 3 bases and J gave up 2 bases, with 9 bases separating them. CDR1 SGHDT and CDR2 YYEEEE come from the germline V gene. Here the CDR3 reads CASSWGPGNQPQHF. The CDR3 DNA reads as TGTGCCAGCAGCTGGGGACCTGGCAATCAGCCCCAGCATTTT.

The chain carries TRBV6-6 and TRBJ2-7, with D unresolved. The CDR3 contains 13 residues. V was trimmed by 6 bases and J by 3 bases, leaving 12 bases between them. The V gene's germline CDR1 is MNHNY and CDR2 SVGAGI (reference sequence). CDR3 protein: CASRAVRYYEQYF. CDR3 nucleotides: TGTGCCAGCAGGGCCGTTCGTTACTACGAGCAGTACTTC.

This sequence joins TRBV14 and TRBJ1-2; the D is unclear. The CDR3 sequence is 12 residues long. The V end lost 1 base, the J end lost 7 bases, and 7 bases lay between the germline ends. The V gene's germline CDR1 is SGHDN and CDR2 FVKESK. CDR3 DNA: TGTGCCAGCAGCCAAGTGGGAAGTGGCTACACCTTC. As protein: CASSQVGSGYTF.

For this clone: Other DNA sequences in the sample encode the same CDR3. The chain carries TRBV12-3 or TRBV12-4 and TRBJ1-1; D remains unclear. Trimming pared 4 bases from V and 3 bases from J, leaving 6 bases between. The CDR3 runs 12 residues. CDR3 sequence reads: CASSSDYTEAFF. The DNA of the CDR3 is TGTGCCAGCAGTTCCGACTACACTGAAGCTTTCTTT.

This rearrangement joins TRBV7-8 to TRBJ2-1; D unresolved. The CDR3 spans 17 residues. Germline-derived CDR1 and CDR2 are SGHVS and FQNEAQ. The V and J ends lost 7 bases and 4 bases respectively, with 23 bases between them. The CDR3 region has the DNA TGTGCCAGCAAACGCGCCAGTCCAACGACCGCATACAATGAGCAGTTCTTC. It translates to CASKRASPTTAYNEQFF.

V usage is TRBV7-9 and J usage is TRBJ2-7, with no clear D. V was clipped by 5 bases and J by 3 bases, with 11 bases between them. The CDR3 sequence is 13 residues long. Germline CDR1 SEHNR, CDR2 FQNEAQ (reference sequence). The CDR3 nucleotides are TGTGCCAGCAGCCCAACCGGGCGCTACGAGCAGTACTTC. Protein sequence: CASSPTGRYEQYF.

The rearrangement links TRBV11-2 to TRBJ2-7; 8 bases are shared with TRBD1. Germline CDR1 is SGHAT and CDR2 is FQNNGV. The V segment lost 5 bases and the J segment 4 bases; nucleotides outside the gene matches: 13. The CDR3 spans 16 residues. CDR3 sequence: CASSPVIRGRVYEQYF. The CDR3 bases are TGTGCCAGCAGCCCAGTAATCAGGGGGCGGGTGTACGAGCAGTACTTC.

J is TRBJ2-6 and V is TRBV27; 9 nucleotides align to TRBD2. V gave up 8 bases and J gave up 0 bases; unmatched junction bases: 5. This CDR3 contains 16 residues. Germline CDR1 is MNHEY and CDR2 is SMNVEV (reference sequence). CDR3 DNA: TGTGCCAGCCGGTTAGCGGGGGCCTCTGGGGCCAACGTCCTGACTTTC. Translation: CASRLAGASGANVLTF.

This chain links TRBV21-1 with TRBJ2-5. TRBV21-1 is labeled a pseudogene. CDR3 length: 13 amino acids. CDR3 sequence reads: CASSKALGETQYF. In nucleotides, the CDR3 is TGTGCCAGCAGCAAAGCGCTGGGGGAGACCCAGTACTTC.

This chain joins TRBV12-3 or TRBV12-4 and TRBJ1-5; TRBD1 is a possible D gene (5 bases). The CDR3 runs to 13 residues. V was shortened by 9 bases and J by 2 bases, with 11 bases between the two germline ends. The CDR3 sequence: CASTIGGNQPQHF. CDR3 coding DNA: TGTGCCAGTACTATAGGGGGCAATCAGCCCCAGCATTTT.

This clone was counted a single time. The chain links TRBV7-9 to TRBJ1-4; 7 bases fit TRBD1. With V trimmed by 3 bases and J by 7 bases, 5 bases remained unmatched. The germline V gene encodes CDR1 SEHNR and CDR2 FQNEAQ (reference sequence). The CDR3 extends over 14 amino acids. The CDR3 is CASSFRQGSEKLFF. CDR3 nucleotide sequence: TGTGCCAGCAGCTTCCGACAGGGAAGTGAAAAACTGTTTTTT.

The chain links TRBV7-2 to TRBJ2-7, with 8 bases identical to TRBD1. Germline V gene data show CDR1 as SGHTA and CDR2 as FQGNSA. J gave up 4 bases and V 1 base, and 3 bases lay outside the gene matches. The CDR3 contains 14 residues. The CDR3, as DNA: TGTGCCAGCAGCTTAGACAGGGGGGTTTACGAGCAGTACTTC. Its translation: CASSLDRGVYEQYF.

The rearrangement links TRBV9 to TRBJ1-4; weak D call: TRBD1 (5 bases). Germline CDR1 SGDLS, CDR2 YYNGEE. The length of the CDR3 is 20 residues. Trimming stripped 1 base from V and 0 bases from J, with 22 bases between. CDR3 DNA sequence: TGTGCCAGCAGCGTACTCCCCGGAGGGCAGGGCATGTCAACTAATGAAAAACTGTTTTTT. It is translated as CASSVLPGGQGMSTNEKLFF.